This TCR beta chain stems from a study of shared clonotypes between healthy human individuals. Only in-frame clones appear in the TCRdb table, and some are missing; sequencing was by immunoSEQ multiplex PCR. The repertoire holds 850,000 to 1,200,000 clones, with about 80% as singletons. Specimen: memory CD4+ T cells sorted from blood. Subset: CD45RA-negative fraction. The clonotype comes from a man between 18 and 35 years old in good health.

The CDR3 nucleotides are TGCAGCGTTTCTACAGAGACCTACAATGAGCAGTTCTTC. Translating it yields CSVSTETYNEQFF. The V and J genes are TRBV29-1 and TRBJ2-1; D unresolved. V lost 5 bases and J lost 2, with 10 bases in between. The germline V gene encodes CDR1 SQVTM and CDR2 ANQGSEA. This CDR3 has 13 residues.